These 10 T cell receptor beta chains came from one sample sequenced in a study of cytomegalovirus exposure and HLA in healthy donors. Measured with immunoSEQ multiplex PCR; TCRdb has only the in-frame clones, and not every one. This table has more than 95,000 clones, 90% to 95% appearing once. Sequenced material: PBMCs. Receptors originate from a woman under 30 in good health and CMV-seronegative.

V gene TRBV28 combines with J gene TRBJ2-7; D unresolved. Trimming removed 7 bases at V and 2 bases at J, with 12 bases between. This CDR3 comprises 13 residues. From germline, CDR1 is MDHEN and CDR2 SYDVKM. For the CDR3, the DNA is TGTGCCAGCACCGCGGCCCCCACCTACGAGCAGTACTTC. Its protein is CASTAAPTYEQYF.

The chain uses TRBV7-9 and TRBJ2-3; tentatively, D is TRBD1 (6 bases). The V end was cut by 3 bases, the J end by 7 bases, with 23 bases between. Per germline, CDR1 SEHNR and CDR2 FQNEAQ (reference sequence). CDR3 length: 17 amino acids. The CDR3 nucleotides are TGTGCCAGCAGCTTTCGGGCCAGAGGGGGTAAATTTAATACGCAGTATTTT. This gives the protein CASSFRARGGKFNTQYF. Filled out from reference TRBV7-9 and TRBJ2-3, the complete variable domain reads DTGVSQNPRHKITKRGQNVTFRCDPISEHNRLYWYRQTLGQGPEFLTYFQNEAQLEKSRLLSDRFSAERPKGSFSTLEIQRTEQGDSAMYLCASSFRARGGKFNTQYFGPGTRLTVL.

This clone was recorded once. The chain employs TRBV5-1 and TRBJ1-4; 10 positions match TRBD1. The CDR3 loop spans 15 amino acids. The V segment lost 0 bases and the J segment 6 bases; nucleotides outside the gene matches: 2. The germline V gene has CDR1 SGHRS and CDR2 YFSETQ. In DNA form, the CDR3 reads TGCGCCAGCAGCTTGGGAGGGACAGGGGATGAAAAACTGTTTTTT. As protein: CASSLGGTGDEKLFF.

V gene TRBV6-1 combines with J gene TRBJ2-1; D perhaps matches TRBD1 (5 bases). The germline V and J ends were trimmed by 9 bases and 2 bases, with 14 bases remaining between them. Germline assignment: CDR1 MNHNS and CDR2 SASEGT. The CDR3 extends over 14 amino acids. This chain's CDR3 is CASKDSRAYNEQFF. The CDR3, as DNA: TGTGCCAGTAAAGACAGTCGGGCCTACAATGAGCAGTTCTTC.

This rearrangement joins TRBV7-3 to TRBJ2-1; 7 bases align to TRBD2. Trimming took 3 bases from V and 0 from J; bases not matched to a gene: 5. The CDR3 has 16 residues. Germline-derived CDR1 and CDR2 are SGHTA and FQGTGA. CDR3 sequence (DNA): TGTGCCAGCAGCTTGGTCACGGGAGGCTCCTACAATGAGCAGTTCTTC. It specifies CASSLVTGGSYNEQFF.

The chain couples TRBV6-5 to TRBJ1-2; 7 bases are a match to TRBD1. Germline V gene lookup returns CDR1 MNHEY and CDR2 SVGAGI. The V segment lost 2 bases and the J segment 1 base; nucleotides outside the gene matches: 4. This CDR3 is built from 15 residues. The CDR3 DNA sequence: TGTGCCAGCAGTTACACTCCAGGGGGTAACTATGGCTACACCTTC. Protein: CASSYTPGGNYGYTF.

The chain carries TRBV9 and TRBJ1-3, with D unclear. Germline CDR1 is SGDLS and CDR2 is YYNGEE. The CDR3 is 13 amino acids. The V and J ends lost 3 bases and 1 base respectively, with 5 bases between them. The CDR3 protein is CASSAVSGNTIYF. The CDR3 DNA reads TGTGCCAGCAGCGCGGTATCTGGAAACACCATATATTTT.

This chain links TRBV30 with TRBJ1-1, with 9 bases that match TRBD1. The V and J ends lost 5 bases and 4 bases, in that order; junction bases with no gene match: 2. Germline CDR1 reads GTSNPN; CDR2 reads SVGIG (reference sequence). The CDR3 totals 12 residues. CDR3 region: CAWETGGTEAFF. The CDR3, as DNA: TGTGCCTGGGAGACAGGGGGCACTGAAGCTTTCTTT.

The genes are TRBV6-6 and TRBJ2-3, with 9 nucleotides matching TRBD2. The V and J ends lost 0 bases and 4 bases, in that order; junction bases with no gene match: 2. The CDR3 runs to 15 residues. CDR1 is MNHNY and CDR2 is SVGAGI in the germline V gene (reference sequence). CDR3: CASSYSKRGADTQYF. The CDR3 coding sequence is TGTGCCAGCAGTTACTCAAAGCGGGGGGCAGATACGCAGTATTTT.

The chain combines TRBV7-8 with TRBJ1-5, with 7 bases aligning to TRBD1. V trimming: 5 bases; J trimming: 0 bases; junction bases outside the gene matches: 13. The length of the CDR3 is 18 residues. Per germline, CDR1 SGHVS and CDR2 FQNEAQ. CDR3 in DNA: TGTGCCAGCAGCCCTAATGCGGGACAGAGTTATAGCAATCAGCCCCAGCATTTT. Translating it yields CASSPNAGQSYSNQPQHF.